What follows are 2 T cell receptor beta chains derived from one specimen sequenced in a study of shared clonotypes between healthy human individuals. The assay was immunoSEQ multiplex PCR, and TCRdb's table has in-frame clones only and misses some. The sample yields 1.5 million to 2.5 million clones, about 94% seen once. Selected positively for CCR7 and CD45RO-negative, naive CD8 cells excluded terminally differentiated effector memory CD45RA+ cells. Sequenced material: naive CD8+ T cells sorted from blood. The receptor source for this set is a man younger than 35 in good health.

The chain employs TRBV11-2 and TRBJ2-7; a weak D match, TRBD2 (5 bases). CDR1 and CDR2 from the germline V gene are SGHAT and FQNNGV. This CDR3 spans 15 amino acids. V lost 1 base, J lost 3 bases, and 13 bases lay in between. The CDR3 sequence is CASSLAGGSYYEQYF. CDR3 DNA: TGTGCCAGCAGCTTAGCTGGTGGGAGTTACTACGAGCAGTACTTC.

This clone was found a few times. Other DNA variants within this sample encode the same CDR3. CDR3 protein: CASSLGAGGYNEQFF. The CDR3 coding sequence is TGTGCCAGCAGTTTAGGGGCGGGGGGTTACAATGAGCAGTTCTTC. The chain has TRBV27 and TRBJ2-1, with TRBD2 matching over 8 bases. Germline trimming cut 2 bases from V and 4 bases from J; bases unmatched to any gene: 4. This CDR3 region has 15 residues. Germline-derived CDR1 and CDR2 are MNHEY and SMNVEV (reference sequence).